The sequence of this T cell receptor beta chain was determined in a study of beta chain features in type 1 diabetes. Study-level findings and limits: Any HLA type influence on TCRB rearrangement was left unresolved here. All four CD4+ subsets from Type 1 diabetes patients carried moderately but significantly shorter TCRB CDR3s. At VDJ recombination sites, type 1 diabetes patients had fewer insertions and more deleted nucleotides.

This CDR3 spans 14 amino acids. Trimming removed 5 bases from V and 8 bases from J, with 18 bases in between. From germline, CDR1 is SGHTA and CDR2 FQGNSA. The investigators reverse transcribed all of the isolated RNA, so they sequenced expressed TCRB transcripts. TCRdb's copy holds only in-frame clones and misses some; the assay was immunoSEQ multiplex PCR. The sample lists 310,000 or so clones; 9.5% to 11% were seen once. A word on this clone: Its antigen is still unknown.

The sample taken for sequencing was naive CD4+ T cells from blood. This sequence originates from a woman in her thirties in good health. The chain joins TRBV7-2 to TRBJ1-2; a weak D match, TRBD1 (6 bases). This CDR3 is CASSPEDSLLGYTF. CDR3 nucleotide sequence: TGTGCCAGCAGCCCAGAGGACAGCCTCCTGGGCTACACCTTC.